These T cell receptor beta chains were read from a single sample in a study of post-analysis software for immune sequencing data. Using its own MiXCR run on the PCR reads, TCRdb lists one record per CDR3 protein. The data contain more than 500,000 distinct CDR3 sequences, 30% to 40% of them singletons. Material for sequencing was blood. The origin of the receptors is a girl aged 2-17 years with multiple sclerosis. Each CDR3 is given with its conserved first and last residue. The D gene is left open where the match is weak. A clone size is listed for some rows: how often the clone was seen (once, few, many), or a class if it is expanded.

d_call clone_size j_call v_call cdr3_nt cdr3_aa
- few TRBJ2-2 TRBV12-3/TRBV12-4 TGTGCCAGCAGCCCGATGACGAACACCGGGGAGCTGTTTTTT CASSPMTNTGELFF
- few TRBJ2-3 TRBV10-1 TGCGCCAGCAGTCTGACAATAGCGGACACAGATACGCAGTATTTT CASSLTIADTDTQYF
- few TRBJ2-7 TRBV20-1 TGCAGTGCTAGGACATCAGGGTCCTCCTACGAGCAGTACTTC CSARTSGSSYEQYF
TRBD2 - TRBJ2-1 TRBV3-1 TGTGCCAGCAGCCAAGTGGGAGGGACCAGTGGACATGAGCAGTTCTTC CASSQVGGTSGHEQFF
- few TRBJ1-2 TRBV24-1 TGTGCCACCAGTGCGGACAACCGACTTTCTGGCTACACCTTC CATSADNRLSGYTF
TRBD2 few TRBJ2-3 TRBV7-9 TGTGCCAGCAGCGAGGCGGGGGGGCCTCGTACGCAGTATTTT CASSEAGGPRTQYF
- - TRBJ2-1 TRBV5-5 TGTGCCAGCAGCTGGGACTTTAGCTCCTACAATGAGCAGTTCTTC CASSWDFSSYNEQFF
- few TRBJ2-7 TRBV4-2 TGTGCCAGCAGCCATAGCCCGTACTACGAGCAGTACTTC CASSHSPYYEQYF
- few TRBJ1-2 TRBV6-5 TGTGCCAGCAGCCGCTCCACAGTTATCTGTGGCTACACCTTC CASSRSTVICGYTF
TRBD1 - TRBJ2-3 TRBV24-1 TGTGCCACCAACTCTGGACAGGGCGGCACAGATACGCAGTATTTT CATNSGQGGTDTQYF
TRBD1 - TRBJ2-2 TRBV7-7 TGTGCCAGCAGCCCGAGACAGGGGGCTGGCGGGGAGCGGTTTTTT CASSPRQGAGGERFF
- - TRBJ2-7 TRBV11-2 TGTGCCAGCAGCTTAAGTGGCAGTCCCTACGAGCAGTACTTC CASSLSGSPYEQYF
- few TRBJ2-5 TRBV14 TGTGCCAGCAGCCAAGATCAGCGACAAGAGACCCAGTACTTC CASSQDQRQETQYF
- few TRBJ1-2 TRBV5-8 TGTGCCAGCAGCTTGGAAACGGCTTCCTATGGCTACACCTTC CASSLETASYGYTF
- - TRBJ1-6 TRBV5-1 TGCGCCAGCAGCCGGTCGTCGCAGAGCTCCTATAATTCACCCCTCCACTTT CASSRSSQSSYNSPLHF